Following are 3 T cell receptor beta chains from one sample sequenced in a study of cytomegalovirus exposure and HLA in healthy donors. Amplification used 60 Vbeta primers and 13 Jbeta primers. Produced via immunoSEQ multiplex PCR; TCRdb's table is partial and in-frame only. The sample shows fewer than 110,000 clones, over 70% of them seen only once. The source material was PBMCs. The receptors were sampled from a man between 25 and 39 years old in good health and CMV-seronegative.

The chain joins TRBV2 to TRBJ2-7, with a possible D match to TRBD1 (5 bases). V lost 0 bases, J lost 3 bases, and 12 bases lay in between. This CDR3 contains 15 residues. In germline, CDR1 is SNHLY, CDR2 FYNNEI. The CDR3 protein is CASSEAYSGFYEQYF. The CDR3 nucleotides are TGTGCCAGCAGTGAAGCGTATTCAGGGTTCTACGAGCAGTACTTC. The variable domain in full, completed from reference TRBV2 and TRBJ2-7, reads EPEVTQTPSHQVTQMGQEVILRCVPISNHLYFYWYRQILGQKVEFLVSFYNNEISEKSEIFDDQFSVERPDGSNFTLKIRSTKLEDSAMYFCASSEAYSGFYEQYFGPGTRLTVT.

The V and J genes are TRBV6-1 and TRBJ1-1; tentatively, D is TRBD1 (6 bases). Germline CDR1 reads MNHNS; CDR2 reads SASEGT. Trimming left V 10 bases short and J 4 bases short, with 16 bases between. The CDR3 is 13 amino acids. The CDR3 spells CATLATGFTEAFF. The CDR3 region has the DNA TGTGCCACCCTTGCTACAGGGTTCACTGAAGCTTTCTTT.

V and J are TRBV5-1 and TRBJ2-7; tentative D call: TRBD2 (6 bases). The CDR3 runs to 18 residues. Trimming cost V 0 bases and J 5 bases, with 24 bases left between them. CDR1 is SGHRS and CDR2 is YFSETQ in the germline V gene. The CDR3 here is CASSLGLRRGRSLHEQYF. The CDR3 nucleotides read TGCGCCAGCAGCTTGGGGCTACGGCGGGGTAGGTCTCTGCACGAGCAGTACTTC.